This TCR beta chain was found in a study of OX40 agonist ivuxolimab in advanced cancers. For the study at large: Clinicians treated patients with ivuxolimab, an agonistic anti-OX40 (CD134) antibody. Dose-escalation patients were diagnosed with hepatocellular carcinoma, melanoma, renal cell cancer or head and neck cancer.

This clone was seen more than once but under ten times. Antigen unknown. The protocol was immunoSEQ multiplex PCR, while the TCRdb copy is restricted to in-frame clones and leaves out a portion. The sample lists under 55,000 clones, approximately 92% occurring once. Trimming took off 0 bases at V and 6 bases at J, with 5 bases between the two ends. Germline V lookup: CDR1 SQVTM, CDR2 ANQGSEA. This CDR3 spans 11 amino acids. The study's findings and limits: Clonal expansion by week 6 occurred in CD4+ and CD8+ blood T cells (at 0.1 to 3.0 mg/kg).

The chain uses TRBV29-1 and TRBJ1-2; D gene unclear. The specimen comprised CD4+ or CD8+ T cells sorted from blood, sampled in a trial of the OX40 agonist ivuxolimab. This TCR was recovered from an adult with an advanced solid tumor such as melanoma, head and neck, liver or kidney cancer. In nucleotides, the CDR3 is TGCAGCGTTGAAGATTTAGATGGCTACACCTTC. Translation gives CSVEDLDGYTF.